This T cell receptor (beta chain) was obtained from a study of T cells in Graves' hyperthyroidism and ophthalmopathy. About the study: Peripheral blood was drawn at first diagnosis, prior to all treatment.

RNA transcripts were the template for amplifying TCR beta CDR3 regions. The HTBI set primed first-round TCR CDR3 RT-PCR. In TCRdb, the multiplex PCR reads were re-called with MiXCR into one record per CDR3 protein. Of 300,000 to 450,000 distinct CDR3 sequences listed, 15% to 18% are singletons. Uncontrolled infections, other autoimmune diseases, pregnancy or lactation led to exclusion of patients. Cells are PBMCs isolated from approximately 9.2 ml of fresh blood. This clonotype was seen many times. Trimming left V 0 bases short and J 7 bases short, with 18 bases between. Germline V gene lookup returns CDR1 DFQATT and CDR2 SNEGSKA (reference sequence). The CDR3 sequence is 15 residues long.

Sequenced: blood. This clonotype was obtained from a woman aged 18-29 years with Graves' hyperthyroidism that later progressed to Graves' ophthalmopathy. The V gene is TRBV20-1, the J gene TRBJ1-2; D unresolved. The CDR3 loop is CSARDHGEVHGGYTF. The CDR3 nucleotides are TGCAGTGCTAGAGATCACGGGGAAGTTCACGGTGGCTACACCTTC.